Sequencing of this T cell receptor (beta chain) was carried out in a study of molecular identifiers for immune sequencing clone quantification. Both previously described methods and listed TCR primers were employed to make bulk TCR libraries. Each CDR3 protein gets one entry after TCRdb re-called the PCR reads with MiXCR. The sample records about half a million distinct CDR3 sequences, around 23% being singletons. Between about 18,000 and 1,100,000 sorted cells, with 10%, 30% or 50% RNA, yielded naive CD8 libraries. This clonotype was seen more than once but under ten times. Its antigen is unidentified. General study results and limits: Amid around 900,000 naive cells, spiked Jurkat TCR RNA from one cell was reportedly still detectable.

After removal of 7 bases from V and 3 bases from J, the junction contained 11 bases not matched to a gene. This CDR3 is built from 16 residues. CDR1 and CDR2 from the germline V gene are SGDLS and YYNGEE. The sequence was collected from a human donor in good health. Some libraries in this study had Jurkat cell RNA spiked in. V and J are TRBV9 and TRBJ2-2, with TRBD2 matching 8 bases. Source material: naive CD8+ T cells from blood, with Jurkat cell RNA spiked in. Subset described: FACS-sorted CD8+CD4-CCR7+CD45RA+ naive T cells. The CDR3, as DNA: TGTGCCAGCTCAAACAAAGCGGGAGTCGACACCGGGGAGCTGTTTTTT. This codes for CASSNKAGVDTGELFF.